This T cell receptor beta chain was documented in a study of cytomegalovirus exposure and HLA in healthy donors. Broader study findings: Earlier findings revealed that most TCR beta V segments proved productive either about 87% or about 30% of the time. As was reported, the HLA-A and HLA-B alleles of most subjects were accurately predicted from TCR beta sequences.

This clone was counted only a few times. As yet, its antigen is unknown. The PCR ran on 60 Vbeta and 13 Jbeta primers. In the source study's methods: A follow-up analysis tallied tens of millions of unique TCR beta chains, some 11 million shared. Produced via immunoSEQ multiplex PCR; TCRdb's table is partial and in-frame only. V and J calls and clone size are as listed in that table; D and trimming were resolved from the DNA. The table shows some 150,000 clones, with about two thirds occurring only once. Those who donated were healthy bone marrow donors. V shed 3 bases and J shed 8 bases, with 17 bases lying between them. Germline CDR1 is SGDLS and CDR2 is YYNGEE. This CDR3 spans 14 amino acids.

The sequence came from a man over 45 in good health and CMV-seropositive. Material: PBMCs. The chain joins TRBV9 to TRBJ1-2, with no clear D. The CDR3 DNA is TGTGCCAGCAGCGGATTCTTCGGGAAGGACGGCTACACCTTC. Its protein product is CASSGFFGKDGYTF.